Listed below are T cell receptor beta chains from one sample, sequenced in a study of memory CD4+ T cells and cytomegalovirus serostatus. The data were produced by immunoSEQ multiplex PCR, yet TCRdb's version contains in-frame clones alone and is incomplete. The sample yields tens of thousands of clones, about 78% seen once. The sample comprised memory CD4+ T cells from blood. The receptor source for this set is an adult in good health and CMV-seropositive. CDR3s include the opening cysteine and the closing phenylalanine or tryptophan. Each record gives: D gene, clone size, J gene, V gene, CDR3 protein, CDR3 DNA. D genes are given only for firm matches. Part of the rows lack a size; the others show once, few, many or a class for expanded clones.

D gene: .; clone size: .; J gene: TRBJ2-2; V gene: TRBV6-1; CDR3 protein: CASSAGSMTGELFF; CDR3 DNA: TGTGCCAGCTCGGCAGGTTCCATGACCGGGGAGCTGTTTTTT
D gene: .; clone size: .; J gene: TRBJ1-5; V gene: TRBV15; CDR3 protein: CATSRDGPYQPQHF; CDR3 DNA: TGTGCCACCAGCAGAGATGGGCCCTATCAGCCCCAGCATTTT
D gene: .; clone size: few; J gene: TRBJ1-1; V gene: TRBV10-3; CDR3 protein: CAIRTVNTEAFF; CDR3 DNA: TGTGCCATCCGGACAGTGAACACTGAAGCTTTCTTT
D gene: TRBD1; clone size: .; J gene: TRBJ2-7; V gene: TRBV4-1; CDR3 protein: CASSLTGASSYEQYF; CDR3 DNA: TGCGCCAGCAGCCTTACAGGGGCGAGCTCCTACGAGCAGTACTTC
D gene: .; clone size: .; J gene: TRBJ2-6; V gene: TRBV14; CDR3 protein: CASSQDTFFSGANVLTF; CDR3 DNA: TGTGCCAGCAGCCAGGATACTTTCTTCTCTGGGGCCAACGTCCTGACTTTC
D gene: .; clone size: .; J gene: TRBJ1-3; V gene: TRBV9; CDR3 protein: CASSVAGDSGNTIYF; CDR3 DNA: TGTGCCAGCAGCGTAGCTGGGGACTCTGGAAACACCATATATTTT
D gene: TRBD2; clone size: .; J gene: TRBJ2-7; V gene: TRBV7-2; CDR3 protein: CASSLVLAGGGYEQYF; CDR3 DNA: TGTGCCAGCAGCTTAGTGCTAGCGGGAGGGGGCTACGAGCAGTACTTC
D gene: .; clone size: .; J gene: TRBJ1-2; V gene: TRBV5-5; CDR3 protein: CASSLRPDSINYGYTF; CDR3 DNA: TGTGCCAGCAGCTTGCGGCCAGACTCTATTAACTATGGCTACACCTTC
D gene: .; clone size: .; J gene: TRBJ1-2; V gene: TRBV29-1; CDR3 protein: CSVERATEAYNYGYTF; CDR3 DNA: TGCAGCGTTGAAAGAGCTACGGAGGCCTATAACTATGGCTACACCTTC
D gene: .; clone size: .; J gene: TRBJ1-1; V gene: TRBV19; CDR3 protein: CASSMGENTEAFF; CDR3 DNA: TGTGCCAGTAGTATGGGGGAGAACACTGAAGCTTTCTTT
D gene: .; clone size: .; J gene: TRBJ2-5; V gene: TRBV7-6; CDR3 protein: CASSPQETQYF; CDR3 DNA: TGTGCCAGCAGCCCACAAGAGACCCAGTACTTC
D gene: .; clone size: once; J gene: TRBJ1-4; V gene: TRBV2; CDR3 protein: CASKAESTNEKLFF; CDR3 DNA: TGTGCCAGCAAGGCAGAATCAACTAATGAAAAACTGTTTTTT
D gene: .; clone size: .; J gene: TRBJ1-4; V gene: TRBV10-3; CDR3 protein: CAISESVTQPKKEKLFF; CDR3 DNA: TGTGCCATCAGTGAGTCTGTGACCCAACCTAAGAAGGAAAAACTGTTTTTT
D gene: .; clone size: .; J gene: TRBJ1-1; V gene: TRBV6-1; CDR3 protein: CASMGGGTEAFF; CDR3 DNA: TGTGCCAGCATGGGAGGGGGGACTGAAGCTTTCTTT
D gene: .; clone size: few; J gene: TRBJ2-2; V gene: TRBV7-9; CDR3 protein: CASSFGLFTGELFF; CDR3 DNA: TGTGCCAGCAGCTTTGGACTCTTCACCGGGGAGCTGTTTTTT
D gene: TRBD2; clone size: .; J gene: TRBJ2-2; V gene: TRBV5-1; CDR3 protein: CASSSLAGGQTGELFF; CDR3 DNA: TGCGCCAGCAGCTCCCTAGCGGGAGGGCAAACCGGGGAGCTGTTTTTT
D gene: .; clone size: .; J gene: TRBJ2-5; V gene: TRBV7-9; CDR3 protein: CASSWGLGGGETQYF; CDR3 DNA: TGTGCCAGCAGCTGGGGACTCGGAGGGGGAGAGACCCAGTACTTC
D gene: .; clone size: few; J gene: TRBJ1-1; V gene: TRBV30; CDR3 protein: CAWSRSTFNTEAFF; CDR3 DNA: TGTGCCTGGAGTCGCTCGACCTTCAACACTGAAGCTTTCTTT
D gene: .; clone size: .; J gene: TRBJ1-2; V gene: TRBV11-2; CDR3 protein: CASSPGGGLGGYTF; CDR3 DNA: TGTGCCAGCAGCCCTGGCGGAGGGCTAGGTGGCTACACCTTC
D gene: .; clone size: few; J gene: TRBJ1-2; V gene: TRBV5-4; CDR3 protein: CATTSGANYGYTF; CDR3 DNA: TGTGCCACCACGAGTGGAGCTAACTATGGCTACACCTTC
D gene: TRBD2; clone size: .; J gene: TRBJ2-1; V gene: TRBV2; CDR3 protein: CASSGSGTSVFLPEQFF; CDR3 DNA: TGTGCCAGCAGTGGATCAGGGACTAGCGTGTTTCTTCCTGAGCAGTTCTTC
D gene: .; clone size: .; J gene: TRBJ2-5; V gene: TRBV5-6; CDR3 protein: CASSTGTLETQYF; CDR3 DNA: TGTGCCAGCAGTACCGGGACTCTAGAGACCCAGTACTTC
D gene: .; clone size: few; J gene: TRBJ1-1; V gene: TRBV6-5; CDR3 protein: CASSPLPAIQKEAFF; CDR3 DNA: TGTGCCAGCAGTCCCCTGCCGGCCATTCAAAAGGAAGCTTTCTTT
D gene: .; clone size: .; J gene: TRBJ2-5; V gene: TRBV7-9; CDR3 protein: CASTPLGRETQYF; CDR3 DNA: TGTGCCAGCACCCCTTTGGGGAGAGAGACCCAGTACTTC
D gene: TRBD1; clone size: .; J gene: TRBJ1-4; V gene: TRBV7-9; CDR3 protein: CASSFSRQGAPNEKLFF; CDR3 DNA: TGTGCCAGCAGCTTCTCTCGACAGGGGGCGCCGAATGAAAAACTGTTTTTT
D gene: TRBD2; clone size: .; J gene: TRBJ2-2; V gene: TRBV7-8; CDR3 protein: CASSPSLAGGTPGELFF; CDR3 DNA: TGTGCCAGCAGCCCCAGCCTAGCGGGAGGAACCCCCGGGGAGCTGTTTTTT
D gene: .; clone size: .; J gene: TRBJ1-1; V gene: TRBV18; CDR3 protein: CASSQGYGEAFF; CDR3 DNA: TGTGCCAGCTCACAAGGGTACGGTGAAGCTTTCTTT
D gene: TRBD2; clone size: .; J gene: TRBJ2-4; V gene: TRBV11-1; CDR3 protein: CASRRTSGGGSIQYF; CDR3 DNA: TGTGCCAGCAGGCGGACTAGCGGGGGGGGATCCATTCAGTACTTC
D gene: TRBD1; clone size: .; J gene: TRBJ2-7; V gene: TRBV4-3; CDR3 protein: CASSHAPGTEYEQYF; CDR3 DNA: TGCGCCAGCAGCCACGCGCCCGGGACAGAGTACGAGCAGTACTTC
D gene: TRBD1; clone size: .; J gene: TRBJ2-2; V gene: TRBV15; CDR3 protein: CATKKRGQGTGELFF; CDR3 DNA: TGTGCCACCAAAAAGAGGGGACAGGGGACCGGGGAGCTGTTTTTT
D gene: .; clone size: .; J gene: TRBJ1-5; V gene: TRBV6-1; CDR3 protein: CATCREIREPQHF; CDR3 DNA: TGTGCCACTTGTAGGGAGATAAGGGAGCCCCAGCATTTT
D gene: .; clone size: .; J gene: TRBJ2-7; V gene: TRBV7-9; CDR3 protein: CASSLVGRGPGEQYF; CDR3 DNA: TGTGCCAGCAGCTTAGTAGGACGAGGCCCGGGCGAGCAGTACTTC
D gene: TRBD2; clone size: few; J gene: TRBJ2-5; V gene: TRBV2; CDR3 protein: CASRRRGTSGFQETQYF; CDR3 DNA: TGTGCCAGCCGACGGCGCGGGACTAGCGGATTCCAAGAGACCCAGTACTTC
D gene: TRBD2; clone size: .; J gene: TRBJ2-3; V gene: TRBV5-4; CDR3 protein: CASSLAGGRGDTQYF; CDR3 DNA: TGTGCCAGCAGCTTAGCGGGGGGACGTGGAGATACGCAGTATTTT
D gene: .; clone size: .; J gene: TRBJ1-6; V gene: TRBV27; CDR3 protein: CASSLSGSSSYNSPLHF; CDR3 DNA: TGTGCCAGCAGTTTATCGGGCAGCAGCTCCTATAATTCACCCCTCCACTTT
D gene: .; clone size: once; J gene: TRBJ1-3; V gene: TRBV6-1; CDR3 protein: CASSERENTIYF; CDR3 DNA: TGTGCCAGCAGTGAAAGGGAAAACACCATATATTTT
D gene: TRBD1; clone size: .; J gene: TRBJ1-1; V gene: TRBV11-3; CDR3 protein: CASSEQGEDTEAFF; CDR3 DNA: TGTGCCAGCAGTGAACAGGGGGAGGACACTGAAGCTTTCTTT
D gene: .; clone size: .; J gene: TRBJ2-7; V gene: TRBV11-2; CDR3 protein: CASSLVNNPYEQYF; CDR3 DNA: TGTGCCAGCAGCTTAGTTAACAACCCCTACGAGCAGTACTTC
D gene: .; clone size: .; J gene: TRBJ2-7; V gene: TRBV2; CDR3 protein: CASSGRGEDEQYF; CDR3 DNA: TGTGCCAGCAGTGGACGAGGGGAGGACGAGCAGTACTTC
D gene: TRBD1; clone size: .; J gene: TRBJ2-2; V gene: TRBV2; CDR3 protein: CASRGTGGPGELFF; CDR3 DNA: TGTGCCAGCAGGGGGACAGGGGGGCCCGGGGAGCTGTTTTTT
D gene: TRBD1; clone size: .; J gene: TRBJ2-1; V gene: TRBV6-5; CDR3 protein: CASGRQGNNEQFF; CDR3 DNA: TGTGCCAGCGGCCGACAGGGGAACAATGAGCAGTTCTTC
D gene: TRBD1; clone size: .; J gene: TRBJ1-3; V gene: TRBV7-3; CDR3 protein: CASSLGTGGNTIYF; CDR3 DNA: TGTGCCAGCAGTCTCGGGACAGGTGGAAACACCATATATTTT
D gene: .; clone size: .; J gene: TRBJ2-1; V gene: TRBV28; CDR3 protein: CASSSLYNEQFF; CDR3 DNA: TGTGCCAGCAGTTCGCTGTACAATGAGCAGTTCTTC
D gene: TRBD2; clone size: .; J gene: TRBJ2-3; V gene: TRBV5-4; CDR3 protein: CASSLGLAVDTQYF; CDR3 DNA: TGTGCCAGCAGCTTGGGACTAGCTGTAGATACGCAGTATTTT
D gene: TRBD2; clone size: .; J gene: TRBJ2-5; V gene: TRBV20-1; CDR3 protein: CSAETSETQYF; CDR3 DNA: TGCAGTGCCGAGACTAGCGAGACCCAGTACTTC